This T cell receptor (beta chain) was sequenced for a study of beta chain features in type 1 diabetes. Findings and limits, study-wide: TCRB CDR3s from Type 1 diabetes patients were moderately but significantly shorter in all four CD4+ subsets. Naive, central memory and Treg TCRB repertoires seemed to resemble each other more closely in patients than they did in healthy donors. Possibly, sequencing cDNA over-represented cells that had high TCR expression levels.

The germline CDR1 and CDR2 sequences are SGHTA and FQGNSA. The CDR3 runs to 12 residues. The ends were cut back, 4 bases at V and 7 bases at J, with 5 bases in the middle. A word on this clone: Its antigen is undetermined.

It was via CD45RO/CCR7/CD25/CD127/CD95/CD27 that CD4+ naive, central memory, regulatory and stem cell-like memory cells were sorted. The study reverse transcribed the entire isolated RNA, so it sequenced expressed TCRB transcripts. The data were produced by immunoSEQ multiplex PCR, yet TCRdb's version contains in-frame clones alone and is incomplete. Found here are around 160,000 clones, roughly 60% of them singletons; the top ten hold about 0.091%. The sample was naive CD4+ T cells from blood. The clonotype comes from a man aged 25-45 years with type 1 diabetes. The chain uses TRBV7-2 and TRBJ1-6; possibly TRBD1 for D (5 bases). CDR3 amino acids: CASSSGNSPLHF. Written as DNA, the CDR3 is TGTGCCAGCAGCTCAGGGAATTCACCCCTCCACTTT.